A selection of T cell receptor beta chains follows, all from one sample in a study of regulatory T cells in long-lasting Graves disease. TCRdb re-called the multiplex PCR reads with MiXCR, one entry per CDR3 protein. The data hold some 450,000 distinct CDR3 sequences, with roughly a quarter observed a single time. Sample: peripheral blood mononuclear cells (PBMCs), taken when the disease was refractory, from a patient treated with antithyroid drugs. These receptors were taken from a female donor with Graves disease. Both conserved end residues are part of each CDR3. Fields, in order: J gene, D gene, CDR3 length, V gene, clone size, CDR3 DNA, CDR3 protein. A D gene is named only where the DNA matches it firmly. Not all rows give a size; the values are once, few, many and, for expanded clones, a class.

j_call: TRBJ2-1; d_call: .; cdr3_length: 14; v_call: TRBV7-2; clone_size: .; cdr3_nt: TGTGCCAGCAGCTTAGGGGCTAGCAGCAATGAGCAGTTCTTC; cdr3_aa: CASSLGASSNEQFF
j_call: TRBJ2-6; d_call: .; cdr3_length: 14; v_call: TRBV2; clone_size: many; cdr3_nt: TGTGCCGTTGGTCATGGGTCTGGGGCCAACGTCCTGACTTTC; cdr3_aa: CAVGHGSGANVLTF
j_call: TRBJ1-5; d_call: .; cdr3_length: 15; v_call: TRBV2; clone_size: many; cdr3_nt: TGTGCCAGCAGGGGAGGGTACCTCGGCAATCAGCCCCAGCATTTT; cdr3_aa: CASRGGYLGNQPQHF
j_call: TRBJ2-5; d_call: .; cdr3_length: 14; v_call: TRBV18; clone_size: .; cdr3_nt: TGTGCCAGCTCACCCGACCTCGGAGGAGAGACCCAGTACTTC; cdr3_aa: CASSPDLGGETQYF
j_call: TRBJ1-4; d_call: .; cdr3_length: 14; v_call: TRBV20-1; clone_size: .; cdr3_nt: TGCAGTGCTAGAGATCATAGGGTTGCGGAAAAACTGTTTTTT; cdr3_aa: CSARDHRVAEKLFF
j_call: TRBJ1-4; d_call: .; cdr3_length: 14; v_call: TRBV10-3; clone_size: many; cdr3_nt: TGTGCCATCAGTGAGTCGGGGCGCGATGAAAAACTGTTTTTT; cdr3_aa: CAISESGRDEKLFF
j_call: TRBJ2-7; d_call: TRBD2; cdr3_length: 14; v_call: TRBV7-9; clone_size: many; cdr3_nt: TGTGCCAGCAGCTACGGGACTAGCGCCTACGAGCAGTACTTC; cdr3_aa: CASSYGTSAYEQYF
j_call: TRBJ2-7; d_call: TRBD2; cdr3_length: 13; v_call: TRBV20-1; clone_size: .; cdr3_nt: TGCAGTGCTAGGGACGGACTAGCCTACGAGCAGTACTTC; cdr3_aa: CSARDGLAYEQYF
j_call: TRBJ1-5; d_call: .; cdr3_length: 15; v_call: TRBV7-2; clone_size: many; cdr3_nt: TGTGCCAGCAGCTTATGGGGCGGCAGCAATCAGCCCCAGCATTTT; cdr3_aa: CASSLWGGSNQPQHF
j_call: TRBJ2-3; d_call: .; cdr3_length: 16; v_call: TRBV7-2; clone_size: .; cdr3_nt: TGTGCCAGCAGCCTGGACAGAGGGGGATACACAGATACGCAGTATTTT; cdr3_aa: CASSLDRGGYTDTQYF
j_call: TRBJ2-2; d_call: .; cdr3_length: 14; v_call: TRBV4-2; clone_size: .; cdr3_nt: TGTGCCAGCAGCCATTCACAGAACACCGGGGAGCTGTTTTTT; cdr3_aa: CASSHSQNTGELFF
j_call: TRBJ2-2; d_call: TRBD1; cdr3_length: 15; v_call: TRBV7-2; clone_size: .; cdr3_nt: TGTGCCAGCAGCCCAGACAGGGTGAACACCGGGGAGCTGTTTTTT; cdr3_aa: CASSPDRVNTGELFF
j_call: TRBJ1-2; d_call: .; cdr3_length: 14; v_call: TRBV5-5; clone_size: .; cdr3_nt: TGTGCCAGCAGCTTTGCGGGGGGCGCGAAGGGCTACACCTTC; cdr3_aa: CASSFAGGAKGYTF
j_call: TRBJ2-2; d_call: .; cdr3_length: 14; v_call: TRBV7-7; clone_size: .; cdr3_nt: TGTGCCAGCAGCGCGGGTCTCAACACCGGGGAGCTGTTTTTT; cdr3_aa: CASSAGLNTGELFF
j_call: TRBJ2-2; d_call: .; cdr3_length: 16; v_call: TRBV27; clone_size: once; cdr3_nt: TGTGCCAGCAGTTTATCGGGTAGCGGCATCACCGGGGAGCTGTTTTTT; cdr3_aa: CASSLSGSGITGELFF
j_call: TRBJ1-5; d_call: .; cdr3_length: 15; v_call: TRBV6-2/TRBV6-3; clone_size: .; cdr3_nt: TGTGCCAGCAGTGAGTCGGGTTTCTGGAATCAGCCCCAGCATTTT; cdr3_aa: CASSESGFWNQPQHF
j_call: TRBJ2-5; d_call: TRBD2; cdr3_length: 17; v_call: TRBV5-8; clone_size: few; cdr3_nt: TGTGCCAGCAGCCCTATGGGACTAGCGGGAGTAGAAGAGACCCAGTACTTC; cdr3_aa: CASSPMGLAGVEETQYF
j_call: TRBJ2-7; d_call: .; cdr3_length: 16; v_call: TRBV2; clone_size: many; cdr3_nt: TGTGCCAGCACCCAAGGGGCTAGCTACTTATCCTACGAGCAGTACTTC; cdr3_aa: CASTQGASYLSYEQYF
j_call: TRBJ2-5; d_call: TRBD1; cdr3_length: 15; v_call: TRBV29-1; clone_size: few; cdr3_nt: TGCAGCGCTACCACCGGACAGGGCCTGGGAGAGACCCAGTACTTC; cdr3_aa: CSATTGQGLGETQYF
j_call: TRBJ1-1; d_call: .; cdr3_length: 13; v_call: TRBV18; clone_size: .; cdr3_nt: TGTGCCAGCTCACCCCAGACGAACACTGAAGCTTTCTTT; cdr3_aa: CASSPQTNTEAFF
j_call: TRBJ2-7; d_call: TRBD1; cdr3_length: 15; v_call: TRBV24-1; clone_size: .; cdr3_nt: TGTGCCACCAGTGACCCCGGACAGGGCTTGCGCGAGCAGTACTTC; cdr3_aa: CATSDPGQGLREQYF
j_call: TRBJ2-7; d_call: TRBD2; cdr3_length: 15; v_call: TRBV6-1; clone_size: few; cdr3_nt: TGTGCCAGCAGCTATACTAGCGGGAGAAACTACGAGCAGTACTTC; cdr3_aa: CASSYTSGRNYEQYF
j_call: TRBJ1-1; d_call: .; cdr3_length: 12; v_call: TRBV29-1; clone_size: .; cdr3_nt: TGCAGCGTTGAAAAGGAAAACACTGAAGCTTTCTTT; cdr3_aa: CSVEKENTEAFF
j_call: TRBJ1-5; d_call: TRBD1; cdr3_length: 15; v_call: TRBV6-1; clone_size: few; cdr3_nt: TGTGCCAGCAGTGCCGGACAGGGGATCAATCAGCCCCAGCATTTT; cdr3_aa: CASSAGQGINQPQHF
j_call: TRBJ1-2; d_call: .; cdr3_length: 14; v_call: TRBV2; clone_size: many; cdr3_nt: TGTGCCAGCAGTGCCAACCGCCGGGCGGAGGGCTACACCTTC; cdr3_aa: CASSANRRAEGYTF
j_call: TRBJ1-3; d_call: TRBD1; cdr3_length: 15; v_call: TRBV20-1; clone_size: .; cdr3_nt: TGCAGTGCTACTCCCCAGGGGGCGCGTGGAAACACCATATATTTT; cdr3_aa: CSATPQGARGNTIYF
j_call: TRBJ1-4; d_call: TRBD1; cdr3_length: 15; v_call: TRBV2; clone_size: many; cdr3_nt: TGTGCCAGCAGAGAGGACAGGGGAACTAATGAAAAACTGTTTTTT; cdr3_aa: CASREDRGTNEKLFF
j_call: TRBJ1-2; d_call: .; cdr3_length: 12; v_call: TRBV10-3; clone_size: few; cdr3_nt: TGTGCCATCACGGACAAAAAGGATGGCTACACCTTC; cdr3_aa: CAITDKKDGYTF
j_call: TRBJ2-5; d_call: .; cdr3_length: 12; v_call: TRBV10-3; clone_size: .; cdr3_nt: TGTGCCACCAGGGCAGGCGGAGAGACCCAGTACTTC; cdr3_aa: CATRAGGETQYF
j_call: TRBJ1-4; d_call: .; cdr3_length: 13; v_call: TRBV28; clone_size: few; cdr3_nt: TGTGCCATTCAAGACCCCGGGAATGAAAAACTGTTTTTT; cdr3_aa: CAIQDPGNEKLFF
j_call: TRBJ1-2; d_call: .; cdr3_length: 15; v_call: TRBV20-1; clone_size: few; cdr3_nt: TGCAGTGCGCCGGGACACCAGGCAGGCAACTATGGCTACACCTTC; cdr3_aa: CSAPGHQAGNYGYTF
j_call: TRBJ2-7; d_call: .; cdr3_length: 15; v_call: TRBV11-2; clone_size: .; cdr3_nt: TGTGCCAGCAGCTTAGATTATCCAGGTTCCTACGAGCAGTACTTC; cdr3_aa: CASSLDYPGSYEQYF
j_call: TRBJ1-1; d_call: .; cdr3_length: 14; v_call: TRBV12-3/TRBV12-4; clone_size: .; cdr3_nt: TGTGCCAGCAGTTTCCTGGGAGGGAGCACTGAAGCTTTCTTT; cdr3_aa: CASSFLGGSTEAFF
j_call: TRBJ2-5; d_call: .; cdr3_length: 14; v_call: TRBV27; clone_size: .; cdr3_nt: TGTGCCAGCAGTCTACTAACAGTCCAAGGGACCCAGTACTTC; cdr3_aa: CASSLLTVQGTQYF
j_call: TRBJ1-2; d_call: TRBD1; cdr3_length: 14; v_call: TRBV6-1; clone_size: many; cdr3_nt: TGTGCCAGCAGACCTACAGGGGGCCTTGATGGCTACACCTTC; cdr3_aa: CASRPTGGLDGYTF
j_call: TRBJ2-7; d_call: TRBD1; cdr3_length: 17; v_call: TRBV5-1; clone_size: .; cdr3_nt: TGCGCCAGCAGCCCACGAGTCCGGGACAGGGCGTCCTGCGAGCAGTACTTC; cdr3_aa: CASSPRVRDRASCEQYF
j_call: TRBJ2-4; d_call: .; cdr3_length: 14; v_call: TRBV20-1; clone_size: many; cdr3_nt: TGCAGTGCGCAAGGGGGGGGGATGAAAAACATTCAGTACTTC; cdr3_aa: CSAQGGGMKNIQYF
j_call: TRBJ2-1; d_call: .; cdr3_length: 15; v_call: TRBV11-2; clone_size: .; cdr3_nt: TGTGCCAGCAGCTTAGCGTGGAGGGCCCGAAATGAGCAGTTCTTC; cdr3_aa: CASSLAWRARNEQFF
j_call: TRBJ2-7; d_call: TRBD1; cdr3_length: 15; v_call: TRBV27; clone_size: .; cdr3_nt: TGTGCCAGCAGTTCCCGGACAGGGGGCACCTACGAGCAGTACTTC; cdr3_aa: CASSSRTGGTYEQYF
j_call: TRBJ2-1; d_call: TRBD2; cdr3_length: 16; v_call: TRBV24-1; clone_size: .; cdr3_nt: TGTGCCACCAGTGAAAGAGTACTAGCGGGAGGCAATGAGCAGTTCTTC; cdr3_aa: CATSERVLAGGNEQFF
j_call: TRBJ1-2; d_call: .; cdr3_length: 13; v_call: TRBV7-8; clone_size: .; cdr3_nt: TGTGCCAGCAGCGGGACGCCGACGAGGGGCTACACCTTC; cdr3_aa: CASSGTPTRGYTF
j_call: TRBJ2-5; d_call: .; cdr3_length: 15; v_call: TRBV7-3; clone_size: .; cdr3_nt: TGCGCCAGCAGCCAAGAAGGCAGTCGGCTGGAGACCCAGTACTTC; cdr3_aa: CASSQEGSRLETQYF
j_call: TRBJ2-2; d_call: .; cdr3_length: 17; v_call: TRBV7-2; clone_size: few; cdr3_nt: TGTGCCAGCAGCCCCCATCCGGTCGGGGGTGACACCGGGGAGCTGTTTTTT; cdr3_aa: CASSPHPVGGDTGELFF
j_call: TRBJ2-2; d_call: TRBD2; cdr3_length: 15; v_call: TRBV29-1; clone_size: .; cdr3_nt: TGCAGCGTTCGATCTAGCGGGACGAACACCGGGGAGCTGTTTTTT; cdr3_aa: CSVRSSGTNTGELFF
j_call: TRBJ2-2; d_call: TRBD1; cdr3_length: 15; v_call: TRBV7-2; clone_size: many; cdr3_nt: TGTGCCAGCAGCCGGACAGGGGGCTACACCGGGGAGCTGTTTTTT; cdr3_aa: CASSRTGGYTGELFF
j_call: TRBJ2-7; d_call: TRBD2; cdr3_length: 14; v_call: TRBV27; clone_size: many; cdr3_nt: TGTGCCAGCAGCATCAGCGGGAGGATCTACGAGCAGTACTTC; cdr3_aa: CASSISGRIYEQYF
j_call: TRBJ2-5; d_call: TRBD2; cdr3_length: 16; v_call: TRBV12-3/TRBV12-4; clone_size: .; cdr3_nt: TGTGCCAGCAGTCTCCAACTAGCGGGAGTGGTAGAGACCCAGTACTTC; cdr3_aa: CASSLQLAGVVETQYF
j_call: TRBJ1-2; d_call: TRBD1; cdr3_length: 16; v_call: TRBV6-2/TRBV6-3; clone_size: many; cdr3_nt: TGTGCCAGCAGTGAGGCCGGGACAGGGGGTAACTATGGCTACACCTTC; cdr3_aa: CASSEAGTGGNYGYTF
j_call: TRBJ1-5; d_call: TRBD1; cdr3_length: 16; v_call: TRBV28; clone_size: many; cdr3_nt: TGTGCCAGCAGTCCGCGGACAGGGAAAGGCAATCAGCCCCAGCATTTT; cdr3_aa: CASSPRTGKGNQPQHF
j_call: TRBJ1-1; d_call: .; cdr3_length: 13; v_call: TRBV7-2; clone_size: .; cdr3_nt: TGTGCCAGCAGCCGTCGACGGAACGCTGAAGCTTTCTTT; cdr3_aa: CASSRRRNAEAFF